These 29 T cell receptor beta chains share one sample of origin, sequenced in a study of blood T cells in healthy people across ages. A second about 7 to 12 cycle PCR used barcoded and J-beta primers. TCRdb passed the 5' RACE reads through MiXCR, listing each CDR3 protein once. The table has about 1 million distinct CDR3 sequences, more than 40% seen once. Input material: blood. The origin of the receptors is a woman aged 55-70 years in good health.

This clonotype turned up a few times. The rearrangement links TRBV6-6 to TRBJ2-1; D may be TRBD2 (6 bases). The ends were cut back, 2 bases at V and 4 bases at J, with 9 bases in the middle. The germline gives CDR1 MNHNY, CDR2 SVGAGI (reference sequence). The CDR3 extends over 14 amino acids. CDR3: CASSYGSGYNEQFF. The CDR3, as DNA: TGTGCCAGCAGTTACGGTAGCGGATACAATGAGCAGTTCTTC.

CDR3 amino acids: CSAKTSGSPLEQYF. Written as DNA, the CDR3 is TGCAGTGCCAAGACTAGCGGGAGCCCTCTCGAGCAGTACTTC. The chain links TRBV20-1 to TRBJ2-7; TRBD2 agrees at 12 bases. Germline V CDR1 and CDR2: DFQATT, SNEGSKA (reference sequence). The CDR3 runs 14 residues. Trimming cost V 6 bases and J 6 bases; bases outside gene matches: 9.

This clonotype was seen more than once but under ten times. The rearrangement links TRBV24-1 to TRBJ2-7; D unresolved. This CDR3 region has 13 residues. Trimming pared 5 bases from V and 6 bases from J, leaving 13 bases between. Germline CDR1 is KGHDR and CDR2 is SFDVKD. The CDR3 DNA reads as TGTGCCACCAGTGTTAAACCTCTCTCCGAGCAGTACTTC. This translates into CATSVKPLSEQYF.

Only a few counts were recorded for this clonotype. J is TRBJ1-1 and V is TRBV5-1; D gene ambiguous. V lost 0 bases, J lost 0 bases, and 9 bases lay in between. In germline, CDR1 is SGHRS, CDR2 YFSETQ. The CDR3 is made up of 15 amino acids. As DNA, the CDR3 is TGCGCCAGCAGCTTGGAACGGGTAGTGAACACTGAAGCTTTCTTT. Its translation: CASSLERVVNTEAFF.

V is TRBV6-5 and J is TRBJ2-7; TRBD2 aligns across 9 bases. Germline assignment: CDR1 MNHEY and CDR2 SVGAGI. V lost 3 bases to trimming and J lost 0 bases; unmatched junction nucleotides: 6. The CDR3 sequence is 16 residues long. The CDR3 sequence: CASSYRGLASSYEQYF. Written as DNA, the CDR3 is TGTGCCAGCAGTTATCGTGGACTAGCGAGCTCCTACGAGCAGTACTTC.

A few counts support this clonotype. V and J are TRBV11-2 and TRBJ2-1; TRBD2 aligns across 7 bases. The CDR3 is 15 residues long. Germline V gene sequence: CDR1 SGHAT, CDR2 FQNNGV. V lost 6 bases, J lost 0 bases, and 5 bases stayed unmatched. The CDR3 DNA is TGTGCCAGCAGATCCGTAGCGGGCTCCTACAATGAGCAGTTCTTC. Translation: CASRSVAGSYNEQFF.

This clonotype was seen more than once but under ten times. The V call is TRBV20-1, the J call TRBJ2-5, with TRBD1 identical over 8 bases. The end of the DNA aligns better with TRBJ2-7, so the J call may be wrong. This CDR3 comprises 14 residues. The V gene's germline CDR1 is DFQATT and CDR2 SNEGSKA (reference sequence). The CDR3: CSARGGTGLHEQYF. The CDR3 DNA reads as TGCAGTGCTAGAGGTGGGACAGGCCTACACGAGCAGTACTTC.

The chain carries TRBV10-3 and TRBJ2-2, with a possible D match to TRBD1 (5 bases). Germline CDR1 ENHRY, CDR2 SYGVKD. Trimming took off 2 bases at V and 6 bases at J, with 22 bases between the two ends. CDR3 length: 18 residues. The chain's CDR3 is CAISEPSGTTEGAGELFF. The CDR3 DNA reads as TGTGCCATCAGTGAGCCGTCCGGCACGACCGAAGGGGCCGGGGAGCTGTTTTTT.

V is TRBV10-3 and J is TRBJ2-2; 8 nucleotides agree with TRBD2. Germline V gives CDR1 ENHRY, CDR2 SYGVKD. V gave up 2 bases and J gave up 4 bases; unmatched junction bases: 9. This CDR3 spans 17 amino acids. The CDR3 DNA sequence: TGTGCCATCAGTGAGACCTCACTAGCGGACCTCACCGGGGAGCTGTTTTTT. It encodes CAISETSLADLTGELFF.

The chain uses TRBV7-2 and TRBJ2-5, with D hard to call. Germline lookup yields CDR1 SGHTA and CDR2 FQGNSA. V was pared by 5 bases and J by 11 bases, with 18 bases between. This CDR3 has 13 amino acids. CDR3 DNA sequence: TGTGCCAGCAGCCCCCGTTTCCTTGGAGAGCAGTACTTC. It codes for CASSPRFLGEQYF.

This clonotype showed up just a few times. The V gene is TRBV5-6, the J gene TRBJ2-7; D is uncertain. In germline, CDR1 is SGHDT, CDR2 YYEEEE. Trimming left V 4 bases short and J 4 bases short, with 12 bases between. The CDR3 is made up of 13 amino acids. CDR3 coding DNA: TGTGCCAGCAGCCCAGCCAGGTGGTACGAGCAGTACTTC. Amino acid sequence: CASSPARWYEQYF.

This clonotype came up a few times. V is TRBV29-1 and J is TRBJ2-7, with D perhaps TRBD1 (5 bases). Trimming cost V 3 bases and J 6 bases, with 12 bases left between them. This CDR3 comprises 12 residues. Germline CDR1 is SQVTM and CDR2 is ANQGSEA. This CDR3 reads CSVEGPGREQYF. CDR3 in DNA: TGCAGCGTTGAGGGCCCAGGGCGCGAGCAGTACTTC.

The chain carries TRBV5-1 and TRBJ2-4; 10 bases align to TRBD2. The V and J ends lost 4 bases and 9 bases, in that order; junction bases with no gene match: 7. The CDR3 is made up of 14 amino acids. Per germline, CDR1 SGHRS and CDR2 YFSETQ. CDR3 nucleotides: TGCGCCAGCAGCGTGGCCGAGCGGGAGGGCATTCAGTACTTC. Residues: CASSVAEREGIQYF. Supplemented by reference TRBV5-1 and TRBJ2-4, the full variable domain reads KAGVTQTPRYLIKTRGQQVTLSCSPISGHRSVSWYQQTPGQGLQFLFEYFSETQRNKGNFPGRFSGRQFSNSRSEMNVSTLELGDSALYLCASSVAEREGIQYFGAGTRLSVL.

This rearrangement joins TRBV3-1 to TRBJ1-2, with 8 bases lining up with TRBD1. Germline CDR1 is LGHDT and CDR2 is YNNKEL (reference sequence). The ends lost 4 bases at V and 1 base at J; junction bases unmatched: 5. The CDR3 covers 15 residues. CDR3 bases: TGTGCCAGCAGCCTAGGACAGGGAGTTAACTATGGCTACACCTTC. As protein: CASSLGQGVNYGYTF.

V and J are TRBV5-1 and TRBJ2-1, with 14 bases lining up with TRBD2. With V trimmed by 0 bases and J by 13 bases, 9 bases remained unmatched. This CDR3 contains 16 residues. CDR1 is SGHRS and CDR2 is YFSETQ in the germline V gene. CDR3 residues: CASSLAMGLAGEQQFF. The CDR3 bases are TGCGCCAGCAGCTTGGCCATGGGACTAGCGGGAGAACAACAGTTCTTC. The full variable domain, rest sourced from reference TRBV5-1 and TRBJ2-1, is KAGVTQTPRYLIKTRGQQVTLSCSPISGHRSVSWYQQTPGQGLQFLFEYFSETQRNKGNFPGRFSGRQFSNSRSEMNVSTLELGDSALYLCASSLAMGLAGEQQFFGPGTRLTVL.

This chain uses TRBV6-1 with TRBJ2-5; 7 bases line up with TRBD2. The ends lost 3 bases at V and 4 bases at J; junction bases unmatched: 17. CDR3 length: 18 amino acids. CDR1 MNHNS and CDR2 SASEGT come from the germline V gene. The CDR3 protein is CASSEFSGRGSVRETQYF. The CDR3 DNA sequence: TGTGCCAGCAGTGAGTTTAGCGGGCGCGGGAGTGTTAGAGAGACCCAGTACTTC.

The rearrangement joins TRBV28 to TRBJ2-5, with D possibly being TRBD1 (5 bases). The end of the DNA is better explained by TRBJ2-7, so the J call may be wrong. In germline, CDR1 is MDHEN, CDR2 SYDVKM. The CDR3 is 16 residues long. CDR3 protein: CASRQPGQGALHEQYF. In DNA form, the CDR3 reads TGTGCCAGCCGCCAACCCGGCCAAGGGGCGCTACACGAGCAGTACTTC.

V and J are TRBV9 and TRBJ2-1; TRBD2 matches 7 bases. The germline V gene has CDR1 SGDLS and CDR2 YYNGEE. The CDR3 length is 17 residues. Trimming at V came to 0 bases and at J to 5 bases, leaving 11 bases not matched to a gene. In DNA, the CDR3 is TGTGCCAGCAGCGTAGATATAGGGGCTAGCGGCCACAATGAGCAGTTCTTC. It specifies CASSVDIGASGHNEQFF.

With respect to this clonotype: A much larger clonotype is one base distant, so this may be a read error. V gene TRBV20-1 combines with J gene TRBJ2-5; D is unclear. Germline loops: CDR1 DFQATT, CDR2 SNEGSKA (reference sequence). There are 16 residues in the CDR3. The V end lost 1 base, the J end lost 11 bases, and 26 bases lay between the germline ends. This CDR3 reads CSARVRGRGLWGEQYF. The CDR3 region has the DNA TGCAGTGCTAGAGTCCGCGGCAGAGGCCTCTGGGGTGAGCAGTACTTC.

This sequence joins TRBV12-3 or TRBV12-4 and TRBJ2-1; D unclear. This CDR3 is 15 amino acids long. The V end was cut by 5 bases, the J end by 0 bases, with 11 bases between. This chain's CDR3 is CASSQWGGSYNEQFF. CDR3 in DNA: TGTGCCAGCAGTCAGTGGGGTGGCTCCTACAATGAGCAGTTCTTC.

With regard to this clonotype: Mismatch with germline at one junction end may stem from a read error. The V call is TRBV5-1, the J call TRBJ2-7; TRBD2 matches 14 bases. The CDR3 length is 17 residues. Germline lookup yields CDR1 SGHRS and CDR2 YFSETQ. CDR3 amino acids: CASSLWGTSGSRNEQYF. CDR3 bases: TGCGCCAGTAGCTTGTGGGGGACTAGCGGGAGCAGGAATGAGCAGTACTTC. Full variable domain (outside the CDR3, taken from reference TRBV5-1 and TRBJ2-7): KAGVTQTPRYLIKTRGQQVTLSCSPISGHRSVSWYQQTPGQGLQFLFEYFSETQRNKGNFPGRFSGRQFSNSRSEMNVSTLELGDSALYLCASSLWGTSGSRNEQYFGPGTRLTVT.

The genes are TRBV27 and TRBJ1-2; D is undetermined. Germline-derived CDR1 and CDR2 are MNHEY and SMNVEV (reference sequence). V was shortened by 2 bases and J by 3 bases, with 10 bases between the two germline ends. CDR3 size: 14 residues. CDR3 sequence: CASSLNRIDYGYTF. The CDR3, as DNA: TGTGCCAGCAGTTTAAATCGGATTGACTATGGCTACACCTTC.

This chain links TRBV2 with TRBJ1-2, with 8 bases aligning to TRBD1. The CDR3 is 14 amino acids. The germline V gene encodes CDR1 SNHLY and CDR2 FYNNEI. Trimming at V came to 6 bases and at J to 2 bases, leaving 5 bases not matched to a gene. CDR3 amino acids: CASSGDRQNYGYTF. CDR3 coding DNA: TGTGCCAGCAGCGGGGACAGGCAGAACTATGGCTACACCTTC. The full variable domain, its missing parts supplied by reference TRBV2 and TRBJ1-2, is EPEVTQTPSHQVTQMGQEVILRCVPISNHLYFYWYRQILGQKVEFLVSFYNNEISEKSEIFDDQFSVERPDGSNFTLKIRSTKLEDSAMYFCASSGDRQNYGYTFGSGTRLTVV.

This clonotype has only one observation. This chain links TRBV13 with TRBJ2-5, with a tentative D call TRBD2 (5 bases). Germline CDR1 and CDR2: PRHDT and FYEKMQ (reference sequence). This CDR3 has 15 amino acids. Between the trimmed V and J ends, which lost 4 bases and 5 bases, there was a span of 17 bases. The chain's CDR3 is CASSSQNFGGETQYF. The CDR3 region has the DNA TGTGCCAGCAGCTCCCAAAACTTCGGCGGGGAGACCCAGTACTTC.

This clonotype appeared a few times. J is TRBJ2-1 and V is TRBV20-1; 10 positions agree with TRBD2. Germline V lookup: CDR1 DFQATT, CDR2 SNEGSKA (reference sequence). V was clipped by 3 bases and J by 6 bases; unmatched bases: 8. This CDR3 spans 15 amino acids. The CDR3 region has the DNA TGCAGTGCTAGGAAGCGGGAGGGACCCTTCAATGAGCAGTTCTTC. Protein product: CSARKREGPFNEQFF.

This clonotype turned up a few times. The chain recombines TRBV12-3 or TRBV12-4 with TRBJ2-7; no definite D call. The CDR3 length is 13 residues. V lost 1 base, J lost 3 bases, and 7 bases lay in between. The CDR3 is CASSLETHYEQYF. CDR3 sequence (DNA): TGTGCCAGCAGTTTAGAGACACACTACGAGCAGTACTTC.

This clonotype has a single count. This may arise from a read error, as a much more abundant clone is one base away. The chain uses TRBV5-1 and TRBJ2-3; D is ambiguous. Germline-derived CDR1 and CDR2 are SGHRS and YFSETQ. This CDR3 is built from 13 residues. V lost 0 bases to trimming and J lost 12 bases, with 14 bases between them. The CDR3 protein is CASSLGVQEVQYF. DNA of the CDR3: TGCGCCAGCAGCTTGGGCGTCCAAGAAGTACAGTATTTT.

The J gene is TRBJ2-5, the V gene TRBV15, with 8 nucleotides matching TRBD2. CDR1 and CDR2 (germline): LNHNV, YYDKDF (reference sequence). The V gene end was trimmed by 0 bases and the J gene end by 2 bases; junction bases not matched to a gene: 11. This CDR3 contains 18 residues. The CDR3 spells CATSRDLAGGRRQETQYF. CDR3 DNA: TGTGCCACCAGCAGAGATTTGGCGGGAGGTCGCCGTCAAGAGACCCAGTACTTC.

The chain links TRBV25-1 to TRBJ2-5; a weak D match, TRBD2 (6 bases). Looked up from germline, CDR1 is MGHDK and CDR2 is SYGVNS. The germline V and J ends were trimmed by 3 bases and 7 bases, with 15 bases remaining between them. This CDR3 comprises 14 residues. The CDR3 region has the DNA TGTGCCAGCAGTGAGGAGGGACTCTTAGGGACCCAGTACTTC. Amino acids: CASSEEGLLGTQYF.